What follows are 20 T cell receptor beta chains derived from one specimen sequenced in a study of Graves' ophthalmopathy and Graves' hyperthyroidism. RNA transcripts yielded amplified TCR beta CDR3 regions. Second-round multiplex PCR came after a first-round RT-PCR that employed HTBI primers. MiXCR, run by TCRdb on the multiplex PCR reads, gives a single entry per CDR3 protein. This table holds about half a million distinct CDR3 sequences, over 13% found once. The specimen sequenced was blood. The source of these receptors is a woman aged 25 to 45 with Graves' ophthalmopathy.

The gene calls are TRBV11-2 and TRBJ2-7; the match to TRBD2 covers 7 bases. Losses at the gene ends were 2 bases for V and 3 bases for J; bases not matched to a gene: 13. Germline lookup yields CDR1 SGHAT and CDR2 FQNNGV. CDR3 length: 17 amino acids. CDR3 sequence reads: CASSLKELARVGYEQYF. The DNA for the CDR3 is TGTGCCAGCAGCTTAAAGGAACTAGCGCGAGTGGGCTACGAGCAGTACTTC.

This clonotype was seen only a few times. The chain joins TRBV7-6 to TRBJ1-3; 10 bases are shared with TRBD1. Germline V CDR1 and CDR2: SGHVS, FNYEAQ. The CDR3 runs 17 residues. The V gene end was trimmed by 2 bases and the J gene end by 4 bases; junction bases not matched to a gene: 8. CDR3 sequence reads: CASSLTGTGDVGNTIYF. The CDR3 DNA reads as TGTGCCAGCAGCTTAACCGGGACAGGGGATGTGGGAAACACCATATATTTT.

The chain employs TRBV6-5 and TRBJ1-2; perhaps TRBD1 as D (5 bases). V was cut by 4 bases and J by 3 bases, with 9 bases left in between. CDR3 length: 13 residues. CDR1 is MNHEY, CDR2 SVGAGI, per germline. The DNA of the CDR3 is TGTGCCAGCAGTTTACAGGAGCACTATGGCTACACCTTC. Translation gives CASSLQEHYGYTF.

This clonotype showed up many times. One base away lies a much larger clone, so this may be a sequencing read error. This chain links TRBV28 with TRBJ1-1, with D uncertain. Germline-derived CDR1 and CDR2 are MDHEN and SYDVKM. The CDR3 is 12 residues long. The CDR3 reads CVSKGLNTEAFF. The DNA of the CDR3 is TGTGTCAGCAAAGGACTGAACACTGAAGCTTTCTTT.

The table lists this clonotype with a few counts. The rearrangement links TRBV13 to TRBJ2-4, with 11 bases that match TRBD2. The CDR3 extends over 17 amino acids. CDR1 is PRHDT, CDR2 FYEKMQ, per germline (reference sequence). Trimming cost V 2 bases and J 0 bases; bases outside gene matches: 3. The CDR3 nucleotides read TGTGCCAGCAGCTTATGGACTAGCGGGCTAGCCAAAAACATTCAGTACTTC. This translates into CASSLWTSGLAKNIQYF.

The chain links TRBV6-2 or TRBV6-3 to TRBJ2-2; D gene uncertain. The V gene lost 1 base and the J gene lost 6 bases, with 9 bases spanning the gap. Germline CDR1 reads MNHEY; CDR2 reads SVGEGT. The CDR3 length is 14 residues. This CDR3 reads CASSYFGLAGELFF. The CDR3 nucleotides read TGTGCCAGCAGTTACTTCGGGTTGGCCGGGGAGCTGTTTTTT.

This clonotype was seen a handful of times. The gene calls are TRBV5-4 and TRBJ2-5, with D maybe TRBD1 (6 bases). The CDR3 is 17 amino acids. Germline CDR1 reads SGHNT; CDR2 reads YYREEE (reference sequence). Trimming pared 0 bases from V and 1 base from J, leaving 16 bases between. In DNA, the CDR3 is TGTGCCAGCAGCTTGGGAGGGGGACCTAGACCCCAAGAGACCCAGTACTTC. The encoded protein is CASSLGGGPRPQETQYF.

The rearrangement joins TRBV6-1 to TRBJ2-7; 7 bases are a match to TRBD1. Trimming removed 4 bases from V and 1 base from J; junction bases left unmatched: 4. The CDR3 length is 14 residues. Per the germline V gene, CDR1 is MNHNS and CDR2 is SASEGT. Here the CDR3 reads CASSAPGQSYEQYF. DNA of the CDR3: TGTGCCAGCAGTGCGCCGGGACAGTCCTACGAGCAGTACTTC.

This clonotype was recorded at least ten times. The V gene is TRBV6-1, the J gene TRBJ2-7; D is unresolved. CDR1 MNHNS and CDR2 SASEGT come from the germline V gene. The CDR3 is made up of 13 amino acids. With 1 base removed from V and 2 bases from J, the gap between germline ends came to 6 bases. The CDR3 protein is CASSEVWAYEQYF. The CDR3 DNA follows: TGTGCCAGCAGTGAAGTATGGGCCTACGAGCAGTACTTC.

The CDR3 sequence: CASIMGGVKTQYF. In DNA, the CDR3 is TGTGCCAGCATCATGGGAGGGGTAAAGACCCAGTACTTC. The chain joins TRBV28 to TRBJ2-5; 7 positions agree with TRBD2. The CDR3 sequence is 13 residues long. With 7 bases clipped from V and 6 bases from J, the junction kept 8 bases outside the gene matches. CDR1 and CDR2 (germline): MDHEN, SYDVKM.

As regards this clonotype: Just one base apart from a much larger clone, this may be a read error. The J gene is TRBJ2-5, the V gene TRBV24-1, with D possibly TRBD1 on 6 matching bases. The CDR3 consists of 14 residues. Germline CDR1 is KGHDR and CDR2 is SFDVKD. This CDR3 is CATSQTGFQETEYF. DNA for the CDR3: TGTGCCACCAGCCAAACAGGGTTCCAAGAGACCGAGTACTTC.

The chain links TRBV6-1 to TRBJ1-1, with D hard to call. Trimming took 6 bases from V and 5 from J, leaving 16 bases between them. The CDR3 runs to 14 residues. Germline V CDR1 and CDR2: MNHNS, SASEGT. CDR3 residues: CASRTGRVGTEAFF. Written as DNA, the CDR3 is TGTGCCAGCAGGACCGGGCGGGTTGGGACTGAAGCTTTCTTT.

This clonotype was seen many times. The chain combines TRBV6-1 with TRBJ2-4, with 9 bases aligning to TRBD1. With V trimmed by 4 bases and J by 8 bases, 9 bases remained unmatched. Germline V gives CDR1 MNHNS, CDR2 SASEGT. This CDR3 is built from 15 residues. The CDR3 nucleotides read TGTGCCAGCAGTGCCCGGGACAGGGTATCGGACATTCAGTACTTC. The encoded protein is CASSARDRVSDIQYF.

This clonotype was seen at least ten times. This chain joins TRBV2 and TRBJ2-5; TRBD2 matches 14 bases. Losses at the gene ends were 6 bases for V and 3 bases for J; bases not matched to a gene: 0. The CDR3 has 14 amino acids. The germline V gene encodes CDR1 SNHLY and CDR2 FYNNEI. The CDR3 nucleotides read TGTGCCAGCAGGACTAGCGGGAGGGAAGAGACCCAGTACTTC. This encodes CASRTSGREETQYF.

The rearrangement joins TRBV6-1 to TRBJ2-7; TRBD2 aligns across 14 bases. Trimming took 7 bases from V and 0 from J; bases not matched to a gene: 8. Germline values: CDR1 MNHNS, CDR2 SASEGT. This CDR3 contains 17 residues. The CDR3 sequence: CASTGTSGGFSSYEQYF. In nucleotides, the CDR3 is TGTGCCAGCACCGGGACTAGCGGGGGCTTTAGCTCCTACGAGCAGTACTTC.

This clonotype was detected many times. The rearrangement joins TRBV30 to TRBJ1-2, with D perhaps TRBD1 (6 bases). Germline V gives CDR1 GTSNPN, CDR2 SVGIG (reference sequence). V dropped 1 base and J dropped 4 bases, with 13 bases sitting between them. The CDR3 covers 14 residues. DNA for the CDR3: TGTGCCTGGAGTGCAGGGGCCGAGCTCTATGGCTACACCTTC. Protein product: CAWSAGAELYGYTF.

This clonotype appeared many times. The V gene is TRBV7-2, the J gene TRBJ2-7; D gene unclear. The CDR3 contains 12 residues. Germline CDR1 reads SGHTA; CDR2 reads FQGNSA. Trimming removed 1 base at V and 1 base at J, with 2 bases between. The DNA for the CDR3 is TGTGCCAGCAGCTTAGTTTCCTACGAGCAGTACTTC. Protein product: CASSLVSYEQYF.

This clonotype was counted ten times or more. The V call is TRBV6-4, the J call TRBJ2-7; TRBD2 matches 7 bases. CDR1 MRHNA and CDR2 SNTAGT come from the germline V gene. CDR3 length: 18 residues. V trimming: 6 bases; J trimming: 2 bases; junction bases outside the gene matches: 19. The CDR3 DNA reads TGTGCCAGCAGACATGGCCCGTTCCAGCGGGGTTCGCCCTACGAGCAGTACTTC. Translating it yields CASRHGPFQRGSPYEQYF.

This clonotype was detected only a few times. This chain uses TRBV30 with TRBJ1-5; TRBD1 matches at 7 bases. The V and J ends lost 0 bases and 3 bases, in that order; junction bases with no gene match: 5. CDR1 GTSNPN and CDR2 SVGIG come from the germline V gene (reference sequence). The CDR3 consists of 15 residues. The CDR3 here is CAWSVIGTVNQPQHF. The CDR3 region has the DNA TGTGCCTGGAGTGTAATAGGGACAGTCAATCAGCCCCAGCATTTT.

At least ten counts were recorded for this clonotype. The CDR3 DNA is TGTGCCAGCAGTAGCCGGGACAGGGACTTTTACTTC. It translates to CASSSRDRDFYF. The genes are TRBV28 and TRBJ2-7; TRBD1 aligns across 9 bases. V lost 5 bases and J lost 13; bases outside the gene matches: 9. CDR3 length: 12 amino acids. Germline V gives CDR1 MDHEN, CDR2 SYDVKM.